The 29 T cell receptor beta chains below come from one sample, sequenced in a study of blood T cells in healthy people across ages. Next came a second PCR, run for about 7 to 12 cycles, which used a sample-barcoded 5' primer along with a J-beta primer mix. One entry per CDR3 protein results from TCRdb running MiXCR on the 5' RACE reads. The profile covers 700,000 to 800,000 distinct CDR3 sequences, with roughly 45% appearing a single time and 20% to 25% taken by the ten largest. The specimen sequenced was blood. Receptor source: a woman aged 55-70 years in good health.

This clonotype came up once. This chain links TRBV4-3 with TRBJ2-5; the D is unclear. Trimming took 1 base from V and 4 from J, leaving 13 bases between them. CDR3 size: 15 residues. CDR1 and CDR2 (germline): LGHNA, YSLEER. CDR3 residues: CASSQGALQVETQYF. The CDR3 region has the DNA TGCGCCAGCAGCCAAGGCGCTCTACAAGTAGAGACCCAGTACTTC.

There are many counts of this clonotype. The chain has TRBV24-1 and TRBJ2-5; the D gene is possibly TRBD2 (7 bases). Deletions cut 7 bases from V and 0 bases from J, with 17 bases between. From germline, CDR1 is KGHDR and CDR2 SFDVKD. The CDR3 covers 16 residues. The CDR3 is CATRGGTNEHQETQYF. In nucleotides, the CDR3 is TGTGCCACCAGGGGGGGGACAAACGAGCACCAAGAGACCCAGTACTTC.

The CDR3 coding sequence is TGTGCCAGTAGTGTAGGTGGCGGGGGGGCCGATGAGCAGTTCTTC. The encoded protein is CASSVGGGGADEQFF. This chain uses TRBV19 with TRBJ2-1; 9 nucleotides agree with TRBD2. The CDR3 is 15 residues long. From germline, CDR1 is LNHDA and CDR2 SQIVND (reference sequence). The trim removed 5 bases at V and 8 bases at J, leaving 10 bases unmatched.

The chain uses TRBV4-1 and TRBJ1-5, with TRBD1 identical over 7 bases. CDR3 length: 16 residues. Germline assignment: CDR1 MGHRA and CDR2 YSYEKL. V was pared by 0 bases and J by 7 bases, with 9 bases of the junction left unmatched. As DNA, the CDR3 is TGCGCCAGCAGCCAAGACAATGCAGGGGGGAACCAGCCCCAGCATTTT. This translates into CASSQDNAGGNQPQHF.

This chain connects TRBV7-2 to TRBJ2-7, with 7 bases aligning to TRBD2. V lost 3 bases to trimming and J lost 4 bases; unmatched junction nucleotides: 9. CDR1 and CDR2 from the germline V gene are SGHTA and FQGNSA. The CDR3 length is 15 residues. DNA of the CDR3: TGTGCCAGCAGCTTTCAGCGGGGTACGGGGTACGAGCAGTACTTC. It yields the protein CASSFQRGTGYEQYF. Complete variable domain (other parts from reference TRBV7-2 and TRBJ2-7): GAGVSQSPSNKVTEKGKDVELRCDPISGHTALYWYRQSLGQGLEFLIYFQGNSAPDKSGLPSDRFSAERTGGSVSTLTIQRTQQEDSAVYLCASSFQRGTGYEQYFGPGTRLTVT.

In this sample, this clonotype turned up a few times. The chain employs TRBV9 and TRBJ2-7; the match to TRBD1 covers 10 bases. The CDR3 loop spans 15 amino acids. J was trimmed by 6 bases and V by 4 bases; bases with no gene match: 10. Germline V CDR1 and CDR2: SGDLS, YYNGEE. The CDR3 DNA reads TGTGCCAGCAGCTCCCGGGACAGGGGAGTAGGCGAGCAGTACTTC. This sequence encodes CASSSRDRGVGEQYF.

The CDR3 here is CASFGVAHHQETQYF. The DNA for the CDR3 is TGTGCCAGTTTTGGGGTAGCCCATCACCAAGAGACCCAGTACTTC. The chain links TRBV6-1 to TRBJ2-5, with D uncertain. From germline, CDR1 is MNHNS and CDR2 SASEGT. This CDR3 spans 15 amino acids. V dropped 9 bases and J dropped 0 bases, with 17 bases sitting between them.

The chain employs TRBV7-9 and TRBJ1-1; D unresolved. The CDR3 runs 15 residues. Deletions cut 5 bases from V and 0 bases from J, with 13 bases between. Germline lookup yields CDR1 SEHNR and CDR2 FQNEAQ (reference sequence). The CDR3 DNA follows: TGTGCCAGCAGCCTGGAAGTCCTCATGAACACTGAAGCTTTCTTT. This encodes CASSLEVLMNTEAFF.

This clonotype appeared once. This chain links TRBV24-1 with TRBJ2-3; 8 nucleotides match TRBD1. This CDR3 comprises 15 residues. Germline loops: CDR1 KGHDR, CDR2 SFDVKD. J gave up 4 bases and V 0 bases, and 2 bases lay outside the gene matches. The DNA for the CDR3 is TGTGCCACCAGTGATTTGCGGACAGGGTCAGATACGCAGTATTTT. It specifies CATSDLRTGSDTQYF.

The sample holds many counts of this clonotype. This may be a read error, as it is one base from a much larger clone. This chain joins TRBV10-3 and TRBJ2-5, with 10 bases identical to TRBD2. The V and J ends lost 6 bases and 11 bases, in that order; junction bases with no gene match: 15. The CDR3 length is 15 residues. Germline loops: CDR1 ENHRY, CDR2 SYGVKD. The CDR3 is CAISPGTSDGNEQYF. The DNA for the CDR3 is TGTGCCATCAGCCCCGGGACTAGCGATGGGAATGAGCAGTACTTC.

This clonotype was seen only once. The V call is TRBV12-3 or TRBV12-4, the J call TRBJ1-4; D remains ambiguous. There are 13 residues in the CDR3. The V gene lost 5 bases and the J gene lost 7 bases, with 11 bases spanning the gap. The CDR3 nucleotides are TGTGCCAGCAGTGTCTCTGCACGTGAAAAACTGTTTTTT. It codes for CASSVSAREKLFF.

A remark on this clonotype: Germline and junction disagree at one end, which may indicate a read error. The rearrangement joins TRBV29-1 to TRBJ1-4; TRBD1 is a possible D gene (6 bases). CDR3 length: 13 amino acids. Germline V gene data show CDR1 as SQVTM and CDR2 as ANQGSEA. CDR3 sequence (DNA): TGCAGCGTGCGACAGGCAACTAGTGAAAAACTGTTTTTT. Translating it yields CSVRQATSEKLFF.

This clonotype was observed a few times. The V and J genes are TRBV7-3 and TRBJ2-5; TRBD2 aligns across 7 bases. The CDR3 extends over 14 amino acids. Germline CDR1 SGHTA, CDR2 FQGTGA. The V and J ends lost 5 bases and 2 bases, in that order; junction bases with no gene match: 5. The CDR3, as DNA: TGTGCCAGCAGCCCTAGCGGCCATCAAGAGACCCAGTACTTC. Residues: CASSPSGHQETQYF.

There are a few counts of this clonotype. V is TRBV6-2 or TRBV6-3 and J is TRBJ2-1, with 13 bases fitting TRBD2. V trimming: 6 bases; J trimming: 5 bases; junction bases outside the gene matches: 4. The CDR3 has 15 amino acids. CDR1 and CDR2 from the germline V gene are MNHEY and SVGEGT. The CDR3 loop is CASRTGLAGNNEQFF. In DNA form, the CDR3 reads TGTGCCAGCAGAACGGGACTAGCGGGAAACAATGAGCAGTTCTTC.

This clonotype was seen only a few times. This chain joins TRBV3-1 and TRBJ2-3; no clear D gene. CDR1 LGHDT and CDR2 YNNKEL come from the germline V gene (reference sequence). The CDR3 has 12 amino acids. V was cut by 0 bases and J by 6 bases, with 4 bases left in between. The CDR3 region has the DNA TGTGCCAGCAGCCAAGACTCGGATACGCAGTATTTT. Protein product: CASSQDSDTQYF.

The chain carries TRBV27 and TRBJ2-7, with a weak D call TRBD2 (6 bases). From germline, CDR1 is MNHEY and CDR2 SMNVEV (reference sequence). The CDR3 is made up of 13 amino acids. V was clipped by 7 bases and J by 2 bases, with 12 bases between them. Here the CDR3 DNA reads TGTGCCAGCATCGGGACTCCTACCTACGAGCAGTACTTC. Protein: CASIGTPTYEQYF.

This clonotype appeared once. Just one base apart from a much larger clone, this may be a read error. The chain has TRBV7-2 and TRBJ2-1; TRBD2 matches 11 bases. The CDR3 length is 16 residues. Per germline, CDR1 SGHTA and CDR2 FQGNSA. Trimming cost V 5 bases and J 6 bases; bases outside gene matches: 9. The CDR3: CASSPETSGVLNEQFF. For the CDR3, the DNA is TGTGCCAGCAGCCCCGAGACTAGCGGGGTCCTCAATGAGCAGTTCTTC.

The chain is built from TRBV12-3 or TRBV12-4 and TRBJ1-5, with no clear D. The CDR3 sequence is 14 residues long. Trimming left V 3 bases short and J 4 bases short, with 10 bases between. The CDR3 here is CASSFLGNNQPQHF. Here the CDR3 DNA reads TGTGCCAGCAGTTTTTTGGGGAATAATCAGCCCCAGCATTTT.

This clonotype was picked up many times. This chain connects TRBV5-1 to TRBJ2-5, with 10 bases identical to TRBD2. Germline V lookup: CDR1 SGHRS, CDR2 YFSETQ. V lost 1 base and J lost 4; bases outside the gene matches: 4. The CDR3 contains 15 residues. The CDR3 spells CASSLRAGGGETQYF. CDR3 bases: TGCGCCAGCAGCTTGCGAGCGGGAGGGGGAGAGACCCAGTACTTC.

V and J are TRBV20-1 and TRBJ2-5; possibly TRBD2 for D (7 bases). The germline gives CDR1 DFQATT, CDR2 SNEGSKA (reference sequence). Trimming left V 4 bases short and J 3 bases short, with 15 bases between. The CDR3 length is 14 residues. The CDR3 here is CSAIYREGEETQYF. CDR3 nucleotide sequence: TGCAGTGCTATATACAGGGAGGGGGAAGAGACCCAGTACTTC.

The chain couples TRBV3-1 to TRBJ2-7; 7 nucleotides agree with TRBD1. Germline trimming cut 1 base from V and 0 bases from J; bases unmatched to any gene: 6. Germline V CDR1 and CDR2: LGHDT, YNNKEL (reference sequence). This CDR3 has 16 amino acids. Here the CDR3 reads CASSQGDSQLSYEQYF. CDR3 DNA: TGTGCCAGCAGCCAAGGGGACAGTCAACTCTCCTACGAGCAGTACTTC.

This clonotype has ten or more counts. The rearrangement links TRBV29-1 to TRBJ2-1; 10 bases agree with TRBD1. CDR3 length: 15 residues. Trimming at V came to 0 bases and at J to 7 bases, leaving 6 bases not matched to a gene. Per germline, CDR1 SQVTM and CDR2 ANQGSEA. CDR3 protein: CSVEDVGQGGNEQFF. In DNA form, the CDR3 reads TGCAGCGTTGAAGATGTAGGACAGGGGGGAAATGAGCAGTTCTTC.

The sample holds a few counts of this clonotype. The chain recombines TRBV5-1 with TRBJ2-3; 9 bases align to TRBD1. Germline-derived CDR1 and CDR2 are SGHRS and YFSETQ. CDR3 length: 15 amino acids. V shed 4 bases and J 3 bases; nucleotides not matched to a gene: 6. The CDR3 bases are TGCGCCAGCAGCGGAGGACAGGGGTTGACAGATACGCAGTATTTT. This gives the protein CASSGGQGLTDTQYF.

V usage is TRBV3-1 and J usage is TRBJ2-7; 8 nucleotides align to TRBD2. Germline values: CDR1 LGHDT, CDR2 YNNKEL (reference sequence). The CDR3 sequence is 15 residues long. The trim removed 6 bases at V and 7 bases at J, leaving 14 bases unmatched. CDR3 loop: CASSLDSGAGNEQYF. The CDR3 DNA reads TGTGCCAGCAGTTTAGATAGCGGGGCAGGCAATGAGCAGTACTTC.

This sequence joins TRBV5-1 and TRBJ2-7; D perhaps matches TRBD1 (5 bases). Trimming removed 4 bases from V and 3 bases from J, with 14 bases in between. The CDR3 sequence is 14 residues long. Germline V lookup: CDR1 SGHRS, CDR2 YFSETQ. The CDR3 region is CASSMDTTSYEQYF. The CDR3 bases are TGCGCCAGCAGCATGGACACGACAAGCTACGAGCAGTACTTC.

At least ten counts were recorded for this clonotype. V usage is TRBV29-1 and J usage is TRBJ2-1, with TRBD1 identical over 11 bases. This CDR3 spans 13 amino acids. The J segment lost 8 bases and the V segment lost 8 bases, leaving 8 bases of the junction unmatched. Germline CDR1 and CDR2: SQVTM and ANQGSEA. The CDR3: CSSGQGAWDEQFF. In DNA, the CDR3 is TGCAGCTCTGGACAGGGGGCTTGGGATGAGCAGTTCTTC.

The chain couples TRBV12-3 or TRBV12-4 to TRBJ1-1; tentatively, D is TRBD1 (5 bases). The CDR3 consists of 11 residues. V was shortened by 3 bases and J by 8 bases, with 7 bases between the two germline ends. The CDR3 loop is CASSFSGEAFF. CDR3 DNA: TGTGCCAGCAGTTTTTCAGGGGAAGCTTTCTTT.

This clonotype has a single count. The chain links TRBV21-1 to TRBJ2-3. TRBV21-1 is recorded as a pseudogene. The CDR3 runs 15 residues. CDR3 sequence: CASSLGDHSTDTQYF. The CDR3 DNA reads as TGTGCCAGCAGCCTAGGTGATCATAGCACAGATACGCAGTATTTT.

Only a few counts were recorded for this clonotype. The CDR3 loop reads CASSHGAGGPGEQFF. In DNA, the CDR3 is TGTGCCAGCAGCCACGGAGCGGGGGGGCCAGGTGAGCAGTTCTTC. This chain uses TRBV3-1 with TRBJ2-1, with 10 bases lining up with TRBD2. The trim removed 3 bases at V and 9 bases at J, leaving 8 bases unmatched. Germline V lookup: CDR1 LGHDT, CDR2 YNNKEL (reference sequence). The CDR3 runs to 15 residues.